Detailed here is one T cell receptor beta chain. CDR1 SGHRS and CDR2 YFSETQ come from the germline V gene. V was cut by 0 bases and J by 0 bases, with 10 bases left in between. The CDR3 is made up of 15 amino acids. TCRdb's copy holds only in-frame clones and misses some; the assay was immunoSEQ multiplex PCR. The sample records about 100,000 clones, more than 65% being singletons. This sample stems from a study of blood T cell repertoires in COVID-19. About the study: Sample material is recorded as cDNA or gDNA derived from T cells, B-cell-depleted T cells, or PBMCs.

The chain couples TRBV5-1 to TRBJ2-7, with D hard to call. What was sequenced was peripheral blood. The receptor was isolated from a woman between 65 and 79 years old with acute or convalescent COVID-19. This CDR3 reads CASSLALADSYEQYF. The CDR3 DNA is TGCGCCAGCAGCTTGGCCTTGGCAGACTCCTACGAGCAGTACTTC. The whole variable domain, filled in from reference TRBV5-1 and TRBJ2-7, reads KAGVTQTPRYLIKTRGQQVTLSCSPISGHRSVSWYQQTPGQGLQFLFEYFSETQRNKGNFPGRFSGRQFSNSRSEMNVSTLELGDSALYLCASSLALADSYEQYFGPGTRLTVT.